Below are 12 T cell receptor beta chains sequenced from a single sample in a study of cytomegalovirus exposure and HLA in healthy donors. The PCR used 60 Vbeta and 13 Jbeta primers. Only in-frame clones appear in the TCRdb table, and some are missing; sequencing was by immunoSEQ multiplex PCR. Found here are tens of thousands of clones; the top ten clones hold approximately 0.63%. The sequencing input was PBMCs. All receptors derive from a man aged 45-65 years in good health and CMV-seronegative.

The chain uses TRBV9 and TRBJ2-2, with D perhaps matching TRBD1 (6 bases). Germline assignment: CDR1 SGDLS and CDR2 YYNGEE. Between the trimmed V and J ends, which lost 0 bases and 4 bases, there was a span of 13 bases. The CDR3 loop spans 16 amino acids. The CDR3: CASSVVTGISTGELFF. DNA of the CDR3: TGTGCCAGCAGCGTAGTAACAGGGATATCCACCGGGGAGCTGTTTTTT.

The chain joins TRBV6-1 to TRBJ1-2, with D perhaps matching TRBD1 (6 bases). Trimming pared 5 bases from V and 5 bases from J, leaving 15 bases between. Germline lookup yields CDR1 MNHNS and CDR2 SASEGT. This CDR3 has 14 amino acids. The CDR3 sequence is CASSTGRTTYGYTF. In DNA form, the CDR3 reads TGTGCCAGCAGTACAGGGCGAACGACGTATGGCTACACCTTC.

The chain links TRBV4-2 to TRBJ2-3; a possible D gene is TRBD1 (5 bases). This CDR3 is 15 amino acids long. Trimming stripped 1 base from V and 4 bases from J, with 12 bases between. Germline values: CDR1 LGHNA, CDR2 YNFKEQ. CDR3 DNA: TGTGCCAGCAGCCAAGGGCCCCAGGGTCCAGATACGCAGTATTTT. Translating it yields CASSQGPQGPDTQYF.

The V call is TRBV29-1, the J call TRBJ1-3; 9 bases align to TRBD1. The ends lost 6 bases at V and 0 bases at J; junction bases unmatched: 9. The CDR3 is 16 residues long. In germline, CDR1 is SQVTM, CDR2 ANQGSEA. The chain's CDR3 is CSVAGTGKVSGNTIYF. In DNA, the CDR3 is TGCAGCGTCGCCGGGACAGGGAAGGTCTCTGGAAACACCATATATTTT.

The rearrangement uses TRBV7-2 and TRBJ2-1, with TRBD1 matching 12 bases. V trimming: 5 bases; J trimming: 9 bases; junction bases outside the gene matches: 5. This CDR3 spans 14 amino acids. Germline V gene data show CDR1 as SGHTA and CDR2 as FQGNSA. CDR3 region: CASSPGTGGTEQFF. Written as DNA, the CDR3 is TGTGCCAGCAGCCCCGGGACAGGGGGCACTGAGCAGTTCTTC.

J is TRBJ2-1 and V is TRBV4-1; the match to TRBD1 covers 12 bases. CDR1 is MGHRA and CDR2 is YSYEKL in the germline V gene. The length of the CDR3 is 14 residues. V gave up 4 bases and J gave up 7 bases; unmatched junction bases: 2. The CDR3 region is CASSRDRGRNEQFF. The DNA for the CDR3 is TGCGCCAGCAGCCGGGACAGGGGGCGGAATGAGCAGTTCTTC.

The chain recombines TRBV27 with TRBJ1-1; 7 bases map to TRBD1. V was pared by 6 bases and J by 0 bases, with 7 bases of the junction left unmatched. Germline CDR1 and CDR2: MNHEY and SMNVEV (reference sequence). The CDR3 runs to 15 residues. This CDR3 is CASRSGTALNTEAFF. CDR3 sequence (DNA): TGTGCCAGCAGGTCCGGGACAGCCTTGAACACTGAAGCTTTCTTT.

The chain combines TRBV9 with TRBJ1-6; tentative D call: TRBD1 (5 bases). The CDR3 runs to 18 residues. V was trimmed by 3 bases and J by 5 bases, leaving 21 bases between them. Germline loops: CDR1 SGDLS, CDR2 YYNGEE. For the CDR3, the DNA is TGTGCCAGCAGCGCCTCAACGGGGGGGACCGCCGATAATTCACCCCTCCACTTT. Its protein product is CASSASTGGTADNSPLHF.

Turning to this clone: Other DNA sequences of this sample code for an identical CDR3. The chain employs TRBV18 and TRBJ2-1; 10 bases are shared with TRBD1. Per germline, CDR1 KGHSH and CDR2 LQKENI. The CDR3 contains 15 residues. The junction had 7 bases not matched to a gene; V was cut back by 1 base and J by 10 bases. This CDR3 reads CASSPRGQGGNEQFF. CDR3 sequence (DNA): TGTGCCAGCTCACCACGTGGACAGGGGGGCAACGAGCAGTTCTTC. The variable domain in full, with the rest retrieved from reference TRBV18 and TRBJ2-1, is NAGVMQNPRHLVRRRGQEARLRCSPMKGHSHVYWYRQLPEEGLKFMVYLQKENIIDESGMPKERFSAEFPKEGPSILRIQQVVRGDSAAYFCASSPRGQGGNEQFFGPGTRLTVL.

The chain links TRBV15 to TRBJ1-1; D is unclear. The CDR3 runs 15 residues. Germline CDR1 LNHNV, CDR2 YYDKDF (reference sequence). V gave up 1 base and J gave up 3 bases, with 12 bases separating them. CDR3 residues: CATSRGAGLDTEAFF. The CDR3 DNA reads as TGTGCCACCAGCAGAGGGGCGGGGTTGGACACTGAAGCTTTCTTT.

This chain connects TRBV29-1 to TRBJ2-5, with TRBD1 matching over 7 bases. The CDR3 has 12 amino acids. J was trimmed by 3 bases and V by 3 bases; bases with no gene match: 1. Germline V lookup: CDR1 SQVTM, CDR2 ANQGSEA. CDR3 sequence (DNA): TGCAGCGTTGATACAGGGGAAGAGACCCAGTACTTC. Translation: CSVDTGEETQYF.

The V and J genes are TRBV5-6 and TRBJ2-5, with D possibly TRBD2 on 6 matching bases. This CDR3 is 12 amino acids long. Germline V lookup: CDR1 SGHDT, CDR2 YYEEEE. The V end was cut by 1 base, the J end by 5 bases, with 6 bases between. CDR3 nucleotide sequence: TGTGCCAGCAGCTTGCGGGGGGAGACCCAGTACTTC. Its protein is CASSLRGETQYF.